The 18 T cell receptor beta chains in this list originate from one sample, sequenced in a study of radiation and T cells in renal cell carcinoma. Time point here: baseline pretreatment blood. Documented treatment: 15 Gy SBRT to primary tumor, nephrectomy 4 weeks later. Here immunoSEQ multiplex PCR was the method, and the copy in TCRdb shows in-frame clones only, minus some. In the table there are 130,000 or so clones, approximately 87% of which are singletons. This material consisted of blood, taken from a patient whose treatment included radiotherapy and nephrectomy. All receptors derive from a woman aged 50 to 60 with renal cell carcinoma.

The table lists this clone with a few counts. The chain joins TRBV19 to TRBJ1-2; no clear D. Per the germline V gene, CDR1 is LNHDA and CDR2 is SQIVND (reference sequence). Trimming took 6 bases from V and 1 from J, leaving 9 bases between them. The CDR3 has 13 residues. CDR3 nucleotide sequence: TGTGCCAGTAGCGCTAACAGTAACTATGGCTACACCTTC. It yields the protein CASSANSNYGYTF. The variable domain in full, completed from reference TRBV19 and TRBJ1-2, reads DGGITQSPKYLFRKEGQNVTLSCEQNLNHDAMYWYRQDPGQGLRLIYYSQIVNDFQKGDIAEGYSVSREKKESFPLTVTSAQKNPTAFYLCASSANSNYGYTFGSGTRLTVV.

J is TRBJ1-2 and V is TRBV7-2; possible D gene TRBD1, 6 bases. The CDR3 spans 14 residues. CDR1 and CDR2 from the germline V gene are SGHTA and FQGNSA. V lost 2 bases and J lost 5, with 12 bases in between. In DNA form, the CDR3 reads TGTGCCAGCAGCTTATGGACAGTAAATTATGGCTACACCTTC. Amino acids: CASSLWTVNYGYTF.

The chain links TRBV19 to TRBJ1-1, with D possibly TRBD1 on 5 matching bases. Germline CDR1 LNHDA, CDR2 SQIVND (reference sequence). Trimming pared 9 bases from V and 5 bases from J, leaving 19 bases between. This CDR3 is built from 14 residues. CDR3 sequence reads: CASQQAARGTEAFF. The CDR3 DNA reads as TGTGCCAGCCAACAGGCGGCCCGGGGAACTGAAGCTTTCTTT. The full variable domain, its missing parts supplied by reference TRBV19 and TRBJ1-1, is DGGITQSPKYLFRKEGQNVTLSCEQNLNHDAMYWYRQDPGQGLRLIYYSQIVNDFQKGDIAEGYSVSREKKESFPLTVTSAQKNPTAFYLCASQQAARGTEAFFGQGTRLTVV.

The sample holds a few counts of this clone. The chain combines TRBV18 with TRBJ2-6; no clear D. This CDR3 has 15 amino acids. Trimming pared 2 bases from V and 2 bases from J, leaving 7 bases between. Germline CDR1 and CDR2: KGHSH and LQKENI. The CDR3 loop reads CASSPYQTGANVLTF. As DNA, the CDR3 is TGTGCCAGCTCACCATACCAGACTGGGGCCAACGTCCTGACTTTC.

The V and J genes are TRBV10-3 and TRBJ2-5; D is unclear. Per germline, CDR1 ENHRY and CDR2 SYGVKD. Trimming stripped 6 bases from V and 3 bases from J, with 20 bases between. This CDR3 has 16 residues. CDR3 residues: CAISPEPDILKETQYF. CDR3 coding DNA: TGTGCCATCAGCCCCGAGCCGGATATTTTGAAAGAGACCCAGTACTTC.

This chain links TRBV4-3 with TRBJ2-5; TRBD1 agrees at 11 bases. Germline V gene data show CDR1 as LGHNA and CDR2 as YSLEER. This CDR3 has 17 residues. V lost 1 base, J lost 8 bases, and 12 bases stayed unmatched. Here the CDR3 DNA reads TGCGCCAGCAGCCAAGGGGGCGGTCCGGGACAGGGGGAAACCCAGTACTTC. Its protein is CASSQGGGPGQGETQYF.

The chain employs TRBV9 and TRBJ1-3; TRBD1 is a possible D gene (5 bases). Germline CDR1 and CDR2: SGDLS and YYNGEE. Trimming removed 7 bases at V and 8 bases at J, with 22 bases between. The CDR3 contains 15 residues. In DNA form, the CDR3 reads TGTGCCAGCGCGGACCTCGGGGGTGCGGAGGACACCATATATTTT. Its translation is CASADLGGAEDTIYF.

The rearrangement uses TRBV27 and TRBJ2-1; 11 positions agree with TRBD2. V was pared by 6 bases and J by 7 bases, with 5 bases of the junction left unmatched. This CDR3 has 14 amino acids. The germline gives CDR1 MNHEY, CDR2 SMNVEV (reference sequence). The CDR3 reads CASSGLAGVNEQFF. The CDR3 DNA reads as TGTGCCAGCAGCGGACTAGCGGGTGTTAATGAGCAGTTCTTC.

The rearrangement uses TRBV7-9 and TRBJ2-5; D unclear. Between the trimmed V and J ends, which lost 1 base and 0 bases, there was a span of 9 bases. The CDR3 covers 15 residues. CDR1 and CDR2 (germline): SEHNR, FQNEAQ (reference sequence). The CDR3 DNA reads TGTGCCAGCAGCTTAGGGGTTGAGTACCAAGAGACCCAGTACTTC. This encodes CASSLGVEYQETQYF.

The CDR3 DNA reads TGTGCCAGCAGGATAGATAAAGAGACCCAGTACTTC. It specifies CASRIDKETQYF. The chain has TRBV6-1 and TRBJ2-5, with D unresolved. Per the germline V gene, CDR1 is MNHNS and CDR2 is SASEGT. Trimming cost V 6 bases and J 3 bases, with 8 bases left between them. The CDR3 extends over 12 amino acids.

The chain couples TRBV5-6 to TRBJ2-7, with 8 positions matching TRBD1. The V segment lost 5 bases and the J segment 7 bases; nucleotides outside the gene matches: 8. The germline V gene has CDR1 SGHDT and CDR2 YYEEEE. This CDR3 is built from 13 residues. CDR3 nucleotides: TGTGCCAGCAGTCAGCAGGGGGCAGGAGAGCAGTACTTC. Amino acid sequence: CASSQQGAGEQYF.

This clone was counted a single time. This rearrangement joins TRBV10-3 to TRBJ2-2; TRBD2 might be the D (6 bases). Trimming left V 1 base short and J 3 bases short, with 18 bases between. The CDR3 is 18 amino acids. Germline lookup yields CDR1 ENHRY and CDR2 SYGVKD. The DNA of the CDR3 is TGTGCCATCAGTGAGTATATGACCGGGAGTAGTGACACCGGGGAGCTGTTTTTT. Translating it yields CAISEYMTGSSDTGELFF.

The rearrangement links TRBV6-5 to TRBJ1-2, with 9 bases that match TRBD1. V trimming: 6 bases; J trimming: 2 bases; junction bases outside the gene matches: 4. Germline CDR1 is MNHEY and CDR2 is SVGAGI. The CDR3 sequence is 14 residues long. CDR3: CASSRTGANYGYTF. CDR3 in DNA: TGTGCCAGCAGCCGGACAGGGGCAAACTATGGCTACACCTTC.

The rearrangement links TRBV10-1 to TRBJ2-3; no definite D call. CDR3 size: 12 residues. Deletions cut 4 bases from V and 3 bases from J, with 5 bases between. In germline, CDR1 is WNHNN, CDR2 SYGVQD (reference sequence). DNA of the CDR3: TGCGCCAGCAGTGTGTCGACAGATACGCAGTATTTT. Its protein product is CASSVSTDTQYF.

The chain carries TRBV7-8 and TRBJ1-5, with 8 bases matching TRBD1. With V trimmed by 5 bases and J by 5 bases, 8 bases remained unmatched. Germline CDR1 SGHVS, CDR2 FQNEAQ. This CDR3 has 15 amino acids. CDR3 bases: TGTGCCAGCAGCGGGGGGACAGGAGGGGATCAGCCCCAGCATTTT. Translation gives CASSGGTGGDQPQHF.

The rearrangement links TRBV5-1 to TRBJ2-5; D perhaps matches TRBD1 (6 bases). With 3 bases removed from V and 2 bases from J, the gap between germline ends came to 14 bases. Germline V gives CDR1 SGHRS, CDR2 YFSETQ. The CDR3 is made up of 15 amino acids. The CDR3 spells CASSSSTGSQETQYF. The CDR3 DNA reads TGCGCCAGCAGCTCCTCAACAGGGTCACAAGAGACCCAGTACTTC. The entire variable domain, with the rest obtained from reference TRBV5-1 and TRBJ2-5, is as follows: KAGVTQTPRYLIKTRGQQVTLSCSPISGHRSVSWYQQTPGQGLQFLFEYFSETQRNKGNFPGRFSGRQFSNSRSEMNVSTLELGDSALYLCASSSSTGSQETQYFGPGTRLLVL.

This clone was found a few times. The gene calls are TRBV19 and TRBJ2-7; D ambiguous. This CDR3 region has 14 residues. Germline CDR1 reads LNHDA; CDR2 reads SQIVND (reference sequence). Trimming removed 5 bases from V and 0 bases from J, with 11 bases in between. The CDR3 DNA is TGTGCCAGTAGTCTGACTGTGAGCTCCTACGAGCAGTACTTC. Translation: CASSLTVSSYEQYF.

This clone was seen only a few times. Here the CDR3 omits its conserved ending phenylalanine or tryptophan, so a read error is the likely source. The DNA is omitted, as the CDR3 cannot be located on it reliably, and the CDR3 follows TCRdb's listing. The J gene is TRBJ1-4, the V gene TRBV5-5. Germline CDR1 and CDR2: SGHKS and YYEKEE (reference sequence). Counting both end residues, the CDR3 totals 11 amino acids. CDR3 loop: CASSLAGALEG.